This passage covers 28 T cell receptor beta chains from one sample sequenced in a study of metastatic and nonmetastatic thyroid tumors. TCRdb reprocessed the PCR reads via MiXCR. The table shows around 5,900 clones, with about 39% occurring only once. No patient received treatment before thyroid surgery. The sample consisted of tumor tissue. The receptors stem from a male donor with papillary thyroid cancer or a benign thyroid nodule (not recorded which). Some clones in this sample may be carry-over from other donors' samples.

The V call is TRBV11-1, the J call TRBJ1-2; D gene ambiguous. Trimming shortened V by 1 base and J by 3 bases, and 18 bases separated the two germline ends. The germline CDR1 and CDR2 sequences are SGHAT and FQDESV (reference sequence). The CDR3 totals 17 residues. In DNA, the CDR3 is TGTGCCAGCAGCTTAGGGGGTCGTGTTGGGGTGCACTATGGCTACACCTTC. Encoded protein: CASSLGGRVGVHYGYTF.

This clone is judged large (0.1 to 1%). The chain is built from TRBV20-1 and TRBJ1-1; D is uncertain. Trimming took 1 base from V and 1 from J, leaving 10 bases between them. The CDR3 runs to 14 residues. Germline V gene sequence: CDR1 DFQATT, CDR2 SNEGSKA (reference sequence). Written as DNA, the CDR3 is TGCAGTGCTAGAGTAAGAGGAACGAACACTGAAGCTTTCTTT. Amino acid sequence: CSARVRGTNTEAFF.

The CDR3 reads CSASTGRTVDNYGYTF. The CDR3 DNA sequence: TGCAGTGCTAGTACGGGACGGACAGTGGATAACTATGGCTACACCTTC. The chain combines TRBV20-1 with TRBJ1-2; TRBD1 might be the D (6 bases). The CDR3 runs to 16 residues. Per the germline V gene, CDR1 is DFQATT and CDR2 is SNEGSKA (reference sequence). Between the trimmed V and J ends, which lost 3 bases and 1 base, there was a span of 18 bases.

This clone is large in the sample. The chain links TRBV20-1 to TRBJ2-5; 16 nucleotides align to TRBD2. V lost 6 bases and J lost 5; bases outside the gene matches: 12. Germline-derived CDR1 and CDR2 are DFQATT and SNEGSKA (reference sequence). This CDR3 has 17 amino acids. The CDR3 spells CSALGTSGGVGLETQYF. For the CDR3, the DNA is TGCAGTGCGCTCGGGACTAGCGGGGGGGTAGGCTTGGAGACCCAGTACTTC.

Only a few counts were recorded for this clone. The gene calls are TRBV4-1 and TRBJ1-3; D is undetermined. Trimming left V 3 bases short and J 4 bases short, with 7 bases between. Germline values: CDR1 MGHRA, CDR2 YSYEKL. The CDR3 covers 13 residues. CDR3: CASSQGEGNTIYF. In DNA form, the CDR3 reads TGCGCCAGCAGCCAGGGCGAAGGAAACACCATATATTTT.

This clone has only a few counts. The chain has TRBV27 and TRBJ1-2, with D hard to call. V lost 5 bases, J lost 2 bases, and 12 bases lay in between. Germline loops: CDR1 MNHEY, CDR2 SMNVEV (reference sequence). The CDR3 loop spans 14 amino acids. This chain's CDR3 is CASSTLPTNYGYTF. The DNA for the CDR3 is TGTGCCAGCAGTACGCTCCCAACGAACTATGGCTACACCTTC.

This clone rates as large. This chain uses TRBV4-1 with TRBJ1-2; 7 bases line up with TRBD1. V lost 1 base to trimming and J lost 4 bases; unmatched junction nucleotides: 3. The CDR3 totals 14 residues. CDR1 is MGHRA, CDR2 YSYEKL, per germline. CDR3 loop: CASSQGTGVYGYTF. CDR3 nucleotides: TGCGCCAGCAGCCAAGGAACAGGGGTCTATGGCTACACCTTC.

V and J are TRBV6-4 and TRBJ2-3; the D is unclear. CDR3 length: 13 residues. CDR1 is MRHNA, CDR2 SNTAGT, per germline. Between the trimmed V and J ends, which lost 6 bases and 2 bases, there was a span of 9 bases. The CDR3 DNA reads TGTGCCAGCAGCACTCTTCCCACAGATACGCAGTATTTT. It translates to CASSTLPTDTQYF.

This clone was observed a few times. This sequence joins TRBV28 and TRBJ2-7; no firm D call. The V and J ends lost 2 bases and 2 bases respectively, with 7 bases between them. This CDR3 has 13 amino acids. Germline-derived CDR1 and CDR2 are MDHEN and SYDVKM. The CDR3 sequence: CASSLGRPYEQYF. The CDR3 DNA reads as TGTGCCAGCAGTTTAGGTCGTCCCTACGAGCAGTACTTC.

This clone was picked up a small number of times. V is TRBV6-1 and J is TRBJ1-6; D is unresolved. The CDR3 totals 16 residues. Germline V gives CDR1 MNHNS, CDR2 SASEGT. Trimming shortened V by 7 bases and J by 8 bases, and 21 bases separated the two germline ends. CDR3 in amino acids: CASKQRETGFDSPLHF. The CDR3 region has the DNA TGTGCCAGCAAACAAAGGGAGACGGGGTTTGATTCACCCCTCCACTTT.

This clone was seen only a few times. The V call is TRBV28, the J call TRBJ2-1; D uncertain. Between the trimmed V and J ends, which lost 5 bases and 8 bases, there was a span of 13 bases. CDR1 is MDHEN and CDR2 is SYDVKM in the germline V gene. This CDR3 has 13 residues. CDR3 DNA: TGTGCCAGCAGTCTCGCTTGGGTGGATGAGCAGTTCTTC. Residues: CASSLAWVDEQFF.

This clone was seen a few times. The V call is TRBV27, the J call TRBJ2-2, with D possibly matching TRBD1 (5 bases). This CDR3 region has 17 residues. Per the germline V gene, CDR1 is MNHEY and CDR2 is SMNVEV (reference sequence). The V and J ends lost 4 bases and 3 bases respectively, with 18 bases between them. DNA of the CDR3: TGTGCCAGCAGTTCCCCCCTTAGGGGCGATGACACCGGGGAGCTGTTTTTT. This translates into CASSSPLRGDDTGELFF.

This clone was detected only a few times. The chain recombines TRBV27 with TRBJ1-1; tentative D call: TRBD1 (5 bases). The V and J ends lost 8 bases and 3 bases respectively, with 13 bases between them. The germline CDR1 and CDR2 sequences are MNHEY and SMNVEV (reference sequence). The CDR3 is made up of 13 amino acids. Here the CDR3 DNA reads TGTGCCAGCTTCCTCGGGGCCTACACTGAAGCTTTCTTT. Residues: CASFLGAYTEAFF.

This chain uses TRBV25-1 with TRBJ1-6; D unclear. This CDR3 is 15 amino acids long. The V end lost 3 bases, the J end lost 8 bases, and 14 bases lay between the germline ends. Germline CDR1 reads MGHDK; CDR2 reads SYGVNS. The CDR3 is CASSDLQAGDSPLHF. CDR3 sequence (DNA): TGTGCCAGCAGTGATCTCCAGGCTGGGGATTCACCCCTCCACTTT.

This sequence joins TRBV4-3 and TRBJ2-7; D uncertain. The germline gives CDR1 LGHNA, CDR2 YSLEER. The CDR3 sequence is 15 residues long. The germline V and J ends were trimmed by 7 bases and 2 bases, with 18 bases remaining between them. The CDR3 DNA follows: TGCGCCAGCAAGTCCGCGTCATCAGCGACCTACGAGCAGTACTTC. This translates into CASKSASSATYEQYF.

This clone is medium-sized (0.01 to 0.1%) in the sample. V and J are TRBV7-3 and TRBJ1-1; weak D call: TRBD1 (5 bases). Trimming stripped 5 bases from V and 0 bases from J, with 10 bases between. The CDR3 loop spans 14 amino acids. Germline assignment: CDR1 SGHTA and CDR2 FQGTGA. CDR3 region: CASSPGRMNTEAFF. The CDR3 bases are TGTGCCAGCAGCCCGGGACGGATGAACACTGAAGCTTTCTTT. Complete variable domain (other parts from reference TRBV7-3 and TRBJ1-1): GAGVSQTPSNKVTEKGKYVELRCDPISGHTALYWYRQSLGQGPEFLIYFQGTGAADDSGLPNDRFFAVRPEGSVSTLKIQRTERGDSAVYLCASSPGRMNTEAFFGQGTRLTVV.

The chain carries TRBV5-1 and TRBJ1-1; D not certain. The CDR3 totals 13 residues. The V gene's germline CDR1 is SGHRS and CDR2 YFSETQ. V dropped 0 bases and J dropped 10 bases, with 13 bases sitting between them. CDR3 residues: CASSLGIGEPAFF. Here the CDR3 DNA reads TGCGCCAGCAGCTTGGGAATTGGGGAACCAGCTTTCTTT.

The genes are TRBV7-2 and TRBJ2-7; a weak D match, TRBD2 (6 bases). V gave up 5 bases and J gave up 5 bases, with 13 bases separating them. CDR1 is SGHTA and CDR2 is FQGNSA in the germline V gene. This CDR3 spans 13 amino acids. CDR3 nucleotides: TGTGCCAGCAGCCCCATTTGGGGGGACGAGCAGTACTTC. Its translation is CASSPIWGDEQYF.

This clone was picked up a small number of times. The gene calls are TRBV29-1 and TRBJ2-7; D assignment may be TRBD1 or TRBD2 (5 bases each). V dropped 3 bases and J dropped 5 bases, with 11 bases sitting between them. The CDR3 consists of 12 residues. CDR1 is SQVTM, CDR2 ANQGSEA, per germline. The CDR3 nucleotides read TGCAGCGTTGAGGGGGACCTGAACGAGCAGTACTTC. Protein sequence: CSVEGDLNEQYF.

The rearrangement uses TRBV20-1 and TRBJ2-3, with D possibly matching TRBD2 (6 bases). Per germline, CDR1 DFQATT and CDR2 SNEGSKA (reference sequence). V was shortened by 0 bases and J by 4 bases, with 17 bases between the two germline ends. CDR3 length: 16 residues. The CDR3 spells CSARDGTPRSADTQYF. In DNA form, the CDR3 reads TGCAGTGCTAGAGATGGGACTCCTCGGTCCGCAGATACGCAGTATTTT.

The chain has TRBV7-6 and TRBJ2-2; D uncertain. Germline V gene data show CDR1 as SGHVS and CDR2 as FNYEAQ. The CDR3 runs 11 residues. Between the trimmed V and J ends, which lost 2 bases and 7 bases, there was a span of 2 bases. The CDR3 DNA follows: TGTGCCAGCAGCTTACTCGGGGAGCTGTTTTTT. Amino acids: CASSLLGELFF. Filled out from reference TRBV7-6 and TRBJ2-2, the complete variable domain reads GAGVSQSPRYKVTKRGQDVALRCDPISGHVSLYWYRQALGQGPEFLTYFNYEAQQDKSGLPNDRFSAERPEGSISTLTIQRTEQRDSAMYRCASSLLGELFFGEGSRLTVL.

This clone is termed large (0.1 to 1%). CDR3 nucleotide sequence: TGCAGTGCTCTGGGGAGGGGAGCAGATACGCAGTATTTT. It encodes CSALGRGADTQYF. The chain recombines TRBV20-1 with TRBJ2-3; TRBD2 aligns across 7 bases. This CDR3 region has 13 residues. V dropped 5 bases and J dropped 4; count of bases not matched to a gene: 6. Looked up from germline, CDR1 is DFQATT and CDR2 is SNEGSKA (reference sequence).

This clone is large (0.1 to 1%) in the sample. The chain employs TRBV6-5 and TRBJ1-1; D remains unclear. The germline gives CDR1 MNHEY, CDR2 SVGAGI. V gave up 0 bases and J gave up 3 bases, with 5 bases separating them. This CDR3 contains 13 residues. CDR3 nucleotide sequence: TGTGCCAGCAGTTACTCGAGCTACACTGAAGCTTTCTTT. Protein sequence: CASSYSSYTEAFF.

The chain joins TRBV18 to TRBJ2-7; D might be TRBD1 (6 bases). The CDR3 is 14 residues long. Trimming left V 4 bases short and J 6 bases short, with 16 bases between. From germline, CDR1 is KGHSH and CDR2 LQKENI. The CDR3 DNA sequence: TGTGCCAGCTCACTTAGACAGGACCCGCCCGAGCAGTACTTC. Amino acid sequence: CASSLRQDPPEQYF.

The chain employs TRBV7-8 and TRBJ2-7; unclear D gene. Per germline, CDR1 SGHVS and CDR2 FQNEAQ. The CDR3 runs 14 residues. V was cut by 5 bases and J by 0 bases, with 11 bases left in between. CDR3 amino acids: CASSGMGTSYEQYF. The CDR3 DNA is TGTGCCAGCAGCGGGATGGGTACCTCCTACGAGCAGTACTTC. The entire variable domain, with the rest obtained from reference TRBV7-8 and TRBJ2-7, is as follows: GAGVSQSPRYKVAKRGQDVALRCDPISGHVSLFWYQQALGQGPEFLTYFQNEAQLDKSGLPSDRFFAERPEGSVSTLKIQRTQQEDSAVYLCASSGMGTSYEQYFGPGTRLTVT.

J is TRBJ2-7 and V is TRBV30; TRBD1 or TRBD2 may be the D gene (6 bases each). This CDR3 has 14 residues. The V end lost 2 bases, the J end lost 3 bases, and 14 bases lay between the germline ends. CDR1 GTSNPN and CDR2 SVGIG come from the germline V gene (reference sequence). The CDR3: CAWSKGGWVYEQYF. The CDR3 nucleotides read TGTGCCTGGAGTAAGGGGGGATGGGTCTACGAGCAGTACTTC.

In its sample, this clone was seen a few times. The chain links TRBV19 to TRBJ2-2; perhaps TRBD1 as D (6 bases). The germline CDR1 and CDR2 sequences are LNHDA and SQIVND (reference sequence). The CDR3 covers 15 residues. V was trimmed by 9 bases and J by 3 bases, leaving 17 bases between them. DNA of the CDR3: TGTGCCAGCGCAACCGGGACACTGTACACCGGGGAGCTGTTTTTT. This translates into CASATGTLYTGELFF.

The chain recombines TRBV6-1 with TRBJ1-2; D may be TRBD1 (5 bases). This CDR3 spans 12 amino acids. In germline, CDR1 is MNHNS, CDR2 SASEGT. V lost 11 bases to trimming and J lost 4 bases, with 14 bases between them. The CDR3 here is CACTGTTYGYTF. The CDR3 DNA reads TGTGCCTGCACCGGGACCACCTATGGCTACACCTTC.